Sequencing of this T cell receptor (beta chain) was carried out in a study of T-cell memory formation after mild COVID-19. This clonotype has only a few counts. There are 11 residues in the CDR3. V lost 4 bases, J lost 10 bases, and 8 bases lay in between. MiXCR, applied by TCRdb to the 5' RACE reads, yields one record per CDR3 protein. The table includes about 140,000 distinct CDR3 sequences, under 30% detected once. The clonotype originates from an adult woman who had mild COVID-19 (a few samples of this study predate the infection). Cell type and time point are not known. This rearrangement joins TRBV12-3 or TRBV12-4 to TRBJ2-1, with D unresolved. Sample: PBMCs or a T cell subset sorted from them (not recorded which). The CDR3 DNA is TGTGCCAGCAGTTATAAGGGAGAGCAGTTCTTC. It encodes CASSYKGEQFF.